The present entry profiles one T cell receptor beta chain with its context. The antigen is unknown. The data belong to a study of T cell responses to AZD1222 COVID-19 vaccine. Overall study: Pooling covered second doses at about 4 or about 12 weeks. Notes on the study in general: Donors, mostly white British, included more females; clonal diversity was possibly underestimated. Spike was spanned by vaccine-associated CD4 TCRs, with dominance at 160-218 and 743-854. As reported, nearly half of all spike-specific TCRs target variant regions that are unmutated.

Produced via immunoSEQ multiplex PCR; TCRdb's table is partial and in-frame only. Among 90,000 to 120,000 clones listed, around 89% were seen once. This sequence originates from an adult in good health. The material was peripheral blood, obtained on day 0 of AZD1222 vaccination.

This chain's CDR3 is CASSVWTEAFF. The CDR3 DNA reads TGTGCCAGCAGCGTTTGGACTGAAGCTTTCTTT. This chain connects TRBV11-2 to TRBJ1-1, with D unresolved. Per the germline V gene, CDR1 is SGHAT and CDR2 is FQNNGV. There are 11 residues in the CDR3. V was clipped by 5 bases and J by 5 bases, with 6 bases between them.